This paragraph reports one TCR beta chain. Its target is not known. The record originates from a study of OX40 agonist ivuxolimab in advanced cancers. Sequencing used immunoSEQ multiplex PCR; TCRdb keeps in-frame clones, though not all of them. The data hold roughly 56,000 clones, with roughly 84% observed a single time. From germline, CDR1 is SEHNR and CDR2 FQNEAQ (reference sequence). The V gene lost 5 bases and the J gene lost 8 bases, with 13 bases spanning the gap. The CDR3 is 13 residues long. Regarding the study as a whole: The study did not work out the antigen specificity of the expanded peripheral T cells.

The source is an adult with an advanced solid tumor such as melanoma, head and neck, liver or kidney cancer. The chain carries TRBV7-9 and TRBJ2-1; no clear D gene. The sample consisted of CD4+ or CD8+ T cells sorted from blood, taken in a trial of the OX40 agonist ivuxolimab. This CDR3 is CASSPSTLDEQFF. CDR3 DNA: TGTGCCAGCAGCCCCTCCACCCTGGATGAGCAGTTCTTC.